Presented here are 27 T cell receptor beta chains from one specimen sequenced in a study of T cells after yellow fever vaccination. One entry per CDR3 protein, called by TCRdb with MiXCR from the 5' RACE reads. Here the sample spans about 340,000 distinct CDR3 sequences, roughly an eighth being singletons. The sequencing used CD4+ T cells sorted from PBMCs, collected 15 days after the yellow fever booster vaccination. These receptors were collected from a man between 18 and 35 years old who received the YFV17D yellow fever vaccine.

The chain uses TRBV20-1 and TRBJ2-7; perhaps D is TRBD1 or TRBD2 (5 bases each). Trimming left V 3 bases short and J 2 bases short, with 14 bases between. The germline CDR1 and CDR2 sequences are DFQATT and SNEGSKA (reference sequence). This CDR3 has 14 amino acids. The CDR3 protein is CSASLRGAPYEQYF. The CDR3, as DNA: TGCAGTGCTAGTCTTAGGGGAGCTCCCTACGAGCAGTACTTC.

In its sample, this clonotype was seen many times. CDR3 bases: TGCGCCAGCAGACCGACAGGCAATAATGAAAAACTGTTTTTT. Its translation: CASRPTGNNEKLFF. This chain connects TRBV5-1 to TRBJ1-4, with D possibly matching TRBD1 (6 bases). The V and J ends lost 5 bases and 4 bases respectively, with 12 bases between them. The CDR3 has 14 amino acids. Germline values: CDR1 SGHRS, CDR2 YFSETQ.

The chain is built from TRBV21-1 and TRBJ2-7; TRBD2 is the table's D call, not checked against the DNA. TRBV21-1 is reported as a pseudogene. The CDR3 runs 16 residues. The CDR3 here is CASSKKGGTAARRLCV. CDR3 in DNA: TGTGCCAGCAGCAAAAAAGGAGGGACGGCAGCCAGACGGCTGTGCGTC.

This clonotype has only a few counts. J is TRBJ1-4 and V is TRBV5-4; tentative D call: TRBD1 (5 bases). The CDR3 has 15 residues. Trimming stripped 3 bases from V and 7 bases from J, with 16 bases between. CDR1 and CDR2 (germline): SGHNT, YYREEE (reference sequence). The CDR3 coding sequence is TGTGCCAGCAGCTCCCAGGGAGGGGCGAGTGAAAAACTGTTTTTT. Amino acids: CASSSQGGASEKLFF.

This clonotype was detected only a few times. This chain links TRBV2 with TRBJ1-2; 7 bases line up with TRBD1. The length of the CDR3 is 14 residues. Germline CDR1 is SNHLY and CDR2 is FYNNEI. The V segment lost 7 bases and the J segment 3 bases; nucleotides outside the gene matches: 8. For the CDR3, the DNA is TGTGCCAGCAAGGAGGGGGCGACGGACTATGGCTACACCTTC. Translating it yields CASKEGATDYGYTF.

This clonotype has only a few counts. The V and J genes are TRBV5-4 and TRBJ2-3, with D possibly TRBD2 on 5 matching bases. CDR3 length: 17 amino acids. The V gene's germline CDR1 is SGHNT and CDR2 YYREEE (reference sequence). The V and J ends lost 0 bases and 5 bases respectively, with 19 bases between them. CDR3 region: CASSLAGLGGWGDTQYF. For the CDR3, the DNA is TGTGCCAGCAGCTTGGCCGGGCTCGGCGGGTGGGGAGATACGCAGTATTTT.

V and J are TRBV5-1 and TRBJ2-3; D remains unclear. This CDR3 is 14 amino acids long. Per germline, CDR1 SGHRS and CDR2 YFSETQ. V lost 0 bases, J lost 6 bases, and 11 bases lay in between. The CDR3: CASSLGPVLDTQYF. The CDR3 nucleotides read TGCGCCAGCAGCTTGGGCCCGGTCTTGGATACGCAGTATTTT. The whole variable domain, remainder taken from reference TRBV5-1 and TRBJ2-3, is KAGVTQTPRYLIKTRGQQVTLSCSPISGHRSVSWYQQTPGQGLQFLFEYFSETQRNKGNFPGRFSGRQFSNSRSEMNVSTLELGDSALYLCASSLGPVLDTQYFGPGTRLTVL.

This clonotype was counted ten times or more. V gene TRBV20-1 combines with J gene TRBJ2-5, with D possibly being TRBD2 (5 bases). V gave up 0 bases and J gave up 1 base, with 9 bases separating them. The CDR3 covers 14 residues. CDR1 and CDR2 from the germline V gene are DFQATT and SNEGSKA (reference sequence). The CDR3 sequence: CSARDSATQETQYF. Here the CDR3 DNA reads TGCAGTGCTAGAGATAGCGCTACCCAAGAGACCCAGTACTTC.

The genes are TRBV28 and TRBJ1-6; TRBD1 aligns across 8 bases. V was pared by 10 bases and J by 8 bases, with 10 bases of the junction left unmatched. Germline CDR1 and CDR2: MDHEN and SYDVKM. CDR3 length: 14 amino acids. CDR3 sequence reads: CATGAGQVYSPLHF. The DNA of the CDR3 is TGTGCCACCGGGGCGGGACAGGTCTATTCACCCCTCCACTTT.

This sequence joins TRBV7-9 and TRBJ1-5; unclear D gene. The ends were cut back, 1 base at V and 10 bases at J, with 8 bases in the middle. There are 12 residues in the CDR3. CDR1 and CDR2 (germline): SEHNR, FQNEAQ (reference sequence). CDR3 region: CASSLDVEPQHF. The CDR3 DNA reads TGTGCCAGCAGCTTAGACGTAGAACCCCAGCATTTT.

About this clonotype: Germline is not matched at one junction end, which may reflect a read error. V is TRBV5-8 and J is TRBJ1-4, with D unresolved. CDR1 is SGHTS and CDR2 is YDEGEE in the germline V gene. This CDR3 comprises 12 residues. CDR3 DNA: TGTGCCAGCAGCCTCACTAAGGAAAAACTGTTTTTT. This sequence encodes CASSLTKEKLFF. Complete variable domain (other parts from reference TRBV5-8 and TRBJ1-4): EAGVTQSPTHLIKTRGQQATLRCSPISGHTSVYWYQQALGLGLQFLLWYDEGEERNRGNFPPRFSGRQFPNYSSELNVNALELEDSALYLCASSLTKEKLFFGSGTQLSVL.

This clonotype was seen more than once but under ten times. The J gene is TRBJ1-2, the V gene TRBV6-5; D may be TRBD1 (6 bases). The germline V gene encodes CDR1 MNHEY and CDR2 SVGAGI. V gave up 6 bases and J gave up 5 bases, with 16 bases separating them. The CDR3 spans 14 residues. CDR3 in amino acids: CASRRPRGEYGYTF. The CDR3 DNA reads TGTGCCAGCAGACGACCAAGGGGGGAATATGGCTACACCTTC.

J is TRBJ2-4 and V is TRBV29-1; D call uncertain. Germline loops: CDR1 SQVTM, CDR2 ANQGSEA. The CDR3 length is 13 residues. V lost 0 bases to trimming and J lost 13 bases, with 16 bases between them. This CDR3 reads CSVEDDKPTGQYF. The CDR3 nucleotides read TGCAGCGTTGAAGATGATAAGCCGACGGGCCAGTACTTC.

The V and J genes are TRBV12-3 or TRBV12-4 and TRBJ1-4; 9 bases map to TRBD1. The J segment lost 8 bases and the V segment lost 6 bases, leaving 7 bases of the junction unmatched. The CDR3 has 14 amino acids. In DNA, the CDR3 is TGTGCCAGCAGATCGAGACAGGGGGACGAAAAACTGTTTTTT. This sequence encodes CASRSRQGDEKLFF.

This clonotype was seen a few times. This rearrangement joins TRBV12-3 or TRBV12-4 to TRBJ2-5; 9 positions match TRBD2. This CDR3 contains 15 residues. Trimming cost V 7 bases and J 2 bases; bases outside gene matches: 8. CDR3 region: CASTPSAGGQETQYF. CDR3 bases: TGTGCCAGCACTCCCTCAGCGGGGGGACAAGAGACCCAGTACTTC.

V usage is TRBV6-1 and J usage is TRBJ1-1; D is possibly TRBD1 (5 bases). Trimming cost V 4 bases and J 0 bases, with 9 bases left between them. Per germline, CDR1 MNHNS and CDR2 SASEGT. CDR3 length: 14 residues. In nucleotides, the CDR3 is TGTGCCAGCAGTGGACAGTTTTTGAACACTGAAGCTTTCTTT. Protein sequence: CASSGQFLNTEAFF.

The table lists this clonotype with many counts. The J gene is TRBJ2-1, the V gene TRBV7-9; 8 nucleotides line up with TRBD1. V shed 7 bases, J shed 3 bases, and the junction held 5 bases outside the gene matches. The length of the CDR3 is 14 residues. The V gene's germline CDR1 is SEHNR and CDR2 FQNEAQ (reference sequence). The CDR3 spells CASIDRGVYNEQFF. For the CDR3, the DNA is TGTGCCAGCATCGACAGGGGAGTCTACAATGAGCAGTTCTTC.

This clonotype was detected only a few times. The chain combines TRBV7-9 with TRBJ1-6; 8 nucleotides match TRBD1. Germline CDR1 is SEHNR and CDR2 is FQNEAQ (reference sequence). Trimming took 5 bases from V and 7 from J; bases not matched to a gene: 4. The CDR3 length is 14 residues. DNA for the CDR3: TGTGCCAGCAGCCGGGGACAGGAGAATTCACCCCTCCACTTT. Its protein is CASSRGQENSPLHF.

V is TRBV29-1 and J is TRBJ2-5; possible D gene TRBD2, 6 bases. Trimming shortened V by 6 bases and J by 5 bases, and 16 bases separated the two germline ends. This CDR3 contains 13 residues. Per germline, CDR1 SQVTM and CDR2 ANQGSEA. In DNA form, the CDR3 reads TGCAGCGTACAGGAGGGGTATTCGGAGACCCAGTACTTC. Encoded protein: CSVQEGYSETQYF.

This clonotype was recorded a few times. The chain combines TRBV7-2 with TRBJ1-6; 10 bases agree with TRBD1. CDR3 length equals 16 residues. J was trimmed by 7 bases and V by 1 base; bases with no gene match: 4. Germline V gene lookup returns CDR1 SGHTA and CDR2 FQGNSA. This chain's CDR3 is CASSLVRTGGNSPLHF. For the CDR3, the DNA is TGTGCCAGCAGCTTAGTCCGGACAGGGGGAAATTCACCCCTCCACTTT.

The V gene is TRBV6-2 or TRBV6-3, the J gene TRBJ2-5; D may match TRBD1 or TRBD2 (5 bases each). V was pared by 6 bases and J by 6 bases, with 17 bases between. The germline V gene has CDR1 MNHEY and CDR2 SVGEGT. The CDR3 spans 14 residues. The CDR3 region is CASRSPGTRQTQYF. Here the CDR3 DNA reads TGTGCCAGCAGGTCCCCAGGGACCAGGCAGACCCAGTACTTC.

This clonotype was observed a single time. This chain uses TRBV5-6 with TRBJ2-5; 9 bases align to TRBD1. The CDR3 runs to 15 residues. J was trimmed by 4 bases and V by 4 bases; bases with no gene match: 8. Looked up from germline, CDR1 is SGHDT and CDR2 is YYEEEE. The CDR3 reads CASSPGQGRRETQYF. In DNA form, the CDR3 reads TGTGCCAGCAGCCCAGGACAGGGGAGGCGAGAGACCCAGTACTTC.

The V call is TRBV6-5, the J call TRBJ1-4; 9 nucleotides agree with TRBD1. J was trimmed by 2 bases and V by 5 bases; bases with no gene match: 12. The V gene's germline CDR1 is MNHEY and CDR2 SVGAGI. The CDR3 sequence is 18 residues long. DNA of the CDR3: TGTGCCAGCAGTACCAGGACAGGGGCTAGAGGGACTAATGAAAAACTGTTTTTT. It yields the protein CASSTRTGARGTNEKLFF.

The V and J genes are TRBV5-4 and TRBJ1-2; D possibly corresponds to TRBD1 (5 bases). The V gene's germline CDR1 is SGHNT and CDR2 YYREEE (reference sequence). Deletions cut 4 bases from V and 6 bases from J, with 22 bases between. This CDR3 spans 16 amino acids. In DNA form, the CDR3 reads TGTGCCAGCAGCCGGGGGGTAACGGAGGGTTGGAATGGCTACACCTTC. Translated, it gives CASSRGVTEGWNGYTF.

This rearrangement joins TRBV4-3 to TRBJ1-2; the D gene is possibly TRBD1 (6 bases). Deletions cut 1 base from V and 3 bases from J, with 9 bases between. This CDR3 comprises 14 residues. Germline V CDR1 and CDR2: LGHNA, YSLEER. This CDR3 reads CASSQGRGDYGYTF. CDR3 DNA sequence: TGCGCCAGCAGCCAAGGAAGGGGGGACTATGGCTACACCTTC.

This clonotype was counted only a few times. The chain couples TRBV2 to TRBJ2-7; 7 bases are a match to TRBD1. CDR3 length equals 13 residues. Per the germline V gene, CDR1 is SNHLY and CDR2 is FYNNEI. V gave up 4 bases and J gave up 3 bases; unmatched junction bases: 3. CDR3 coding DNA: TGTGCCAGCAGTGGGCAGGGGGACTACGAGCAGTACGTC. Its translation: CASSGQGDYEQYV.

In DNA, the CDR3 is TGTGCCAGCAGCCAAGATGCGCGCGGGGGGGCAGGGACAGATACGCAGTATTTT. This gives the protein CASSQDARGGAGTDTQYF. The chain carries TRBV4-2 and TRBJ2-3; TRBD2 aligns across 9 bases. From germline, CDR1 is LGHNA and CDR2 YNFKEQ. V shed 0 bases and J 3 bases; nucleotides not matched to a gene: 10. There are 18 residues in the CDR3.